This TCR beta chain was sequenced in a study of blood T cells in healthy people across ages. Across the whole study: About one barcoded beta molecule was captured per two T cells (by template switching). Findings and caveats of the study: TCR beta diversity per million T cells fell roughly linearly with age.

V shed 1 base and J shed 10 bases, with 10 bases lying between them. This CDR3 has 12 residues. This clonotype was seen ten or more times. Its matching antigen is unknown. Caucasian, healthy and from Russia, the donors were aged between roughly 6 and 100. Sample-barcoded 5' priming and a J-beta primer mix drove a second PCR of about 6 to 12 cycles. Every individual sample yielded 3 million or more paired-end reads (each containing CDR3). TCRdb reprocessed the 5' RACE reads with MiXCR, giving one entry per CDR3 protein. Altogether fewer than 800,000 distinct CDR3 sequences are present, approximately 21% being singletons, with the ten largest covering roughly 3.9%.

V is TRBV12-3 or TRBV12-4 and J is TRBJ1-1; D not resolved. The sequencing sample was made of blood. The sequence derives from a man in his sixties or seventies in good health. DNA for the CDR3: TGTGCCAGCAGTTTAGTCGGCGGTCCAGCTTTCTTT. It encodes CASSLVGGPAFF.